This T cell receptor beta chain was recovered during a study of T cells in Graves' hyperthyroidism and ophthalmopathy. From RNA transcripts, TCR beta CDR3 regions were amplified. The TCR CDR3 first-round RT-PCR relied on the HTBI primer set. TCRdb fed the multiplex PCR reads into MiXCR, producing one record per CDR3 protein. The data show about 700,000 distinct CDR3 sequences, about 45% seen once. CDR1 and CDR2 from the germline V gene are LNHDA and SQIVND (reference sequence). Deletions cut 8 bases from V and 0 bases from J, with 5 bases between. This CDR3 is 13 amino acids long. The diagnostic basis comprised clinical symptoms, serum thyroxine and TRAb, thyroid ultrasound and orbital computed tomography.

This clonotype was sampled from an adult man with Graves' disease, either hyperthyroidism or ophthalmopathy (not recorded which). Sequenced sample: peripheral blood or thyroid tissue (not recorded which). The rearrangement joins TRBV19 to TRBJ2-6; D is unclear. The CDR3 DNA sequence: TGTGCCAGTTGTACCTCTGGGGCCAACGTCCTGACTTTC. Its translation: CASCTSGANVLTF.